This T cell receptor beta chain was retrieved from a study of control samples from healthy donors and cancer patients. This clone appeared once. The V gene lost 6 bases and the J gene lost 0 bases, with 10 bases spanning the gap. Germline V lookup: CDR1 ENHRY, CDR2 SYGVKD. This CDR3 spans 14 amino acids. The table came from immunoSEQ multiplex PCR; TCRdb's copy has only in-frame clones and leaves some out. The table lists tens of thousands of clones, about 90% of them singletons, with around 5.1% in the top ten. The clonotype comes from a man aged 50 to 60 in good health. This sequence joins TRBV10-3 and TRBJ2-3, with D tentatively TRBD2 (6 bases). Material for sequencing was blood. The chain's CDR3 is CAIRVGGSTDTQYF. Written as DNA, the CDR3 is TGTGCCATCAGGGTGGGAGGAAGCACAGATACGCAGTATTTT.